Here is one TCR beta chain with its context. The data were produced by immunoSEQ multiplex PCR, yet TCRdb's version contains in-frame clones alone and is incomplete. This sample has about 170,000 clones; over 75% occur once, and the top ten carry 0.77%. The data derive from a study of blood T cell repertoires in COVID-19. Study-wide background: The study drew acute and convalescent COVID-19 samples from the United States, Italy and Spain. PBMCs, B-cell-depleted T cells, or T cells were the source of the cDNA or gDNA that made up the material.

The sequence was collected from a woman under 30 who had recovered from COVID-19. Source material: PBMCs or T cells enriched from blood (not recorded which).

CDR3 nucleotides: TGTGCCAGCAGCTCCGGGACAGCCTCATCCACTTACACCTTC. Residues: CASSSGTASSTYTF. The rearrangement uses TRBV7-9 and TRBJ1-2, with TRBD1 matching over 7 bases. The V gene's germline CDR1 is SEHNR and CDR2 FQNEAQ (reference sequence). V dropped 4 bases and J dropped 11; count of bases not matched to a gene: 13. The CDR3 consists of 14 residues.